This TCR beta chain was observed in a study of spatial heterogeneity in lung cancer. Study context: Mean representation of each unique TCR and UMI combination in the raw reads exceeded 9.5 occurrences.

The table lists this clonotype with a few counts. Trimming took off 4 bases at V and 1 base at J, with 14 bases between the two ends. This CDR3 has 15 residues. Germline assignment: CDR1 SGHRS and CDR2 YFSETQ. Documented time point: sample taken at primary tumor resection. Unsorted samples of tumor, nontumor lung or frozen PBMC had their whole RNA sequenced. Samples came from some 71 TRACERx patients with untreated early-stage lung cancer. Every molecule of TCR cDNA had its own unique molecular identifier. TCRdb reprocessed the 5' RACE reads with MiXCR, giving one entry per CDR3 protein. The sample gives approximately 52,000 distinct CDR3 sequences, approximately 7% of which show up once; approximately 2.6% is in the top ten.

The TCR originated in a female donor with early-stage non-small cell lung cancer. This chain links TRBV5-1 with TRBJ1-1; the D gene is possibly TRBD1 (6 bases). The material was PBMCs, obtained at surgery. CDR3 sequence (DNA): TGCGCCAGCAGCGGGAGGACGGGGGCGAACACTGAAGCTTTCTTT. It codes for CASSGRTGANTEAFF.